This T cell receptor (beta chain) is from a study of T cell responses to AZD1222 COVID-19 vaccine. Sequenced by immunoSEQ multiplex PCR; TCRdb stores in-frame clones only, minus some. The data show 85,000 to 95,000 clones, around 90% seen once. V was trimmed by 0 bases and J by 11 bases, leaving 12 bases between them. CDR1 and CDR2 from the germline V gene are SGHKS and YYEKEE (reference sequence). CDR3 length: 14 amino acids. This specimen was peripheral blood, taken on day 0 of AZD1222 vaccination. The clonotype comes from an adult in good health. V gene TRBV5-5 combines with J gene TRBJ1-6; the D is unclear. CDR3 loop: CASSLDAPGPPLHF. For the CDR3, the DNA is TGTGCCAGCAGCTTGGATGCACCCGGGCCACCCCTCCACTTT.